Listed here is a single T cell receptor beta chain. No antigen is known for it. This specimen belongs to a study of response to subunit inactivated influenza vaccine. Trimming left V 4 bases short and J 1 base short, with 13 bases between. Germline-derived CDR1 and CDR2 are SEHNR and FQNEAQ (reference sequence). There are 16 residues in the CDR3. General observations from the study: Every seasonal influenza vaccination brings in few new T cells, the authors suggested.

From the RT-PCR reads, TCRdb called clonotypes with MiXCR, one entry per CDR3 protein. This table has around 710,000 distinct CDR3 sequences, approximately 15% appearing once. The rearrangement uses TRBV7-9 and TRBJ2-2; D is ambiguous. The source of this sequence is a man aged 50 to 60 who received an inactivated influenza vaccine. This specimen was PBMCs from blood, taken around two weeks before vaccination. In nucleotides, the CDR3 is TGTGCCAGCAGCTCAGCAAGTTCTCGGAACACCGGGGAGCTGTTTTTT. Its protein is CASSSASSRNTGELFF.